Detailed here is one T cell receptor beta chain. One entry per CDR3 protein, without DNA, is what TCRdb gives after re-calling the 5' RACE reads. This sample's table has hundreds of thousands of distinct CDR3 sequences. The germline gives CDR1 MNHNY, CDR2 SVGAGI (reference sequence). The CDR3 runs to 12 residues. These data originate in a study of T cells expressing NK-cell markers. Study information: It was from sorted CD3+CD56+NKG2C+, CD3+CD56+NKG2C- and CD3+CD56-NKG2C+ T cells that TCR beta repertoires came. With respect to HCMV, most of the eight sequenced donors were seropositive, and one was seronegative.

The sequencing sample was made of blood T cells: a sorted CD56 or NKG2C T cell subset, CD4+ or CD8+ T cells, or bulk PBMC T cells (not recorded which). This TCR came from a man aged 18-69 years in good health. V usage is TRBV6-6 and J usage is TRBJ1-5. CDR3: CASRTSSVPQHF.